These 6 T cell receptor beta chains originate from one sample sequenced in a study of cytomegalovirus exposure and HLA in healthy donors. Primers: 60 Vbeta forward and 13 Jbeta reverse. Some clones are missing from TCRdb's copy, which holds only in-frame ones; the method was immunoSEQ multiplex PCR. The sample data list about 30,000 clones. Material: PBMCs. The receptors originated from a female donor in good health and CMV-seronegative.

The chain recombines TRBV5-6 with TRBJ2-7; D may be TRBD2 (6 bases). The germline gives CDR1 SGHDT, CDR2 YYEEEE. V was cut by 2 bases and J by 5 bases, with 17 bases left in between. This CDR3 is built from 15 residues. The CDR3 bases are TGTGCCAGCAGCTTCGGGATTAGCGGTACGGACGAGCAGTACTTC. Its translation is CASSFGISGTDEQYF.

The genes are TRBV7-9 and TRBJ1-2, with a weak D call TRBD1 (6 bases). Between the trimmed V and J ends, which lost 5 bases and 4 bases, there was a span of 14 bases. Germline CDR1 SEHNR, CDR2 FQNEAQ (reference sequence). CDR3 length: 14 residues. The CDR3 sequence: CASSGPDSLYGYTF. The CDR3 DNA reads as TGTGCCAGCAGCGGACCGGACAGCCTCTATGGCTACACCTTC. The entire variable domain, with the rest obtained from reference TRBV7-9 and TRBJ1-2, is as follows: DTGVSQNPRHKITKRGQNVTFRCDPISEHNRLYWYRQTLGQGPEFLTYFQNEAQLEKSRLLSDRFSAERPKGSFSTLEIQRTEQGDSAMYLCASSGPDSLYGYTFGSGTRLTVV.

The CDR3 DNA sequence: TGTGCCAGCCGCGACCTGGGGCGACAGGCTGGGGCCAACGTCCTGACTTTC. It translates to CASRDLGRQAGANVLTF. The rearrangement joins TRBV11-2 to TRBJ2-6, with D possibly matching TRBD1 (6 bases). Germline V gene lookup returns CDR1 SGHAT and CDR2 FQNNGV. This CDR3 is 17 amino acids long. V shed 8 bases and J shed 2 bases, with 19 bases lying between them.

The V call is TRBV5-6, the J call TRBJ1-2, with D possibly being TRBD1 (6 bases). Trimming took off 4 bases at V and 2 bases at J, with 15 bases between the two ends. CDR1 SGHDT and CDR2 YYEEEE come from the germline V gene. The CDR3 length is 15 residues. The CDR3 nucleotides read TGTGCCAGCAGCCTCCTCGCAGGGGCAAACTATGGCTACACCTTC. This gives the protein CASSLLAGANYGYTF.

This chain links TRBV6-1 with TRBJ1-3; 7 bases agree with TRBD1. Germline CDR1 MNHNS, CDR2 SASEGT. CDR3 length: 16 amino acids. V gave up 0 bases and J gave up 2 bases; unmatched junction bases: 4. CDR3 loop: CASSEARGLPGNTIYF. Written as DNA, the CDR3 is TGTGCCAGCAGTGAAGCGAGGGGGCTCCCTGGAAACACCATATATTTT.

The rearrangement links TRBV4-2 to TRBJ2-7; weak D call: TRBD2 (5 bases). Germline V gives CDR1 LGHNA, CDR2 YNFKEQ. Trimming left V 0 bases short and J 7 bases short, with 16 bases between. The CDR3 loop spans 15 amino acids. The CDR3 here is CASSQDRTTTGEQYF. The CDR3 DNA reads as TGTGCCAGCAGCCAAGATCGGACCACAACGGGGGAGCAGTACTTC.